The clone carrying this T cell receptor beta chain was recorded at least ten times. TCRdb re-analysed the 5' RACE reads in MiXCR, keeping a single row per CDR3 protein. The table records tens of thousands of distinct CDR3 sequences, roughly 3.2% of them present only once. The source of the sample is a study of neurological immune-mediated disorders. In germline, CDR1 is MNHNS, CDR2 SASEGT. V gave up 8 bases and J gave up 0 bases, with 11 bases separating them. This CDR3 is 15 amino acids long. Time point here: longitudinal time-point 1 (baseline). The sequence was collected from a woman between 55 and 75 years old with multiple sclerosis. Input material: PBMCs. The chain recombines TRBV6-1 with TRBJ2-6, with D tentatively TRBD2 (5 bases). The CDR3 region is CASAPGNSGANVLTF. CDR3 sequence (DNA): TGTGCCAGCGCCCCGGGAAACTCTGGGGCCAACGTCCTGACTTTC.